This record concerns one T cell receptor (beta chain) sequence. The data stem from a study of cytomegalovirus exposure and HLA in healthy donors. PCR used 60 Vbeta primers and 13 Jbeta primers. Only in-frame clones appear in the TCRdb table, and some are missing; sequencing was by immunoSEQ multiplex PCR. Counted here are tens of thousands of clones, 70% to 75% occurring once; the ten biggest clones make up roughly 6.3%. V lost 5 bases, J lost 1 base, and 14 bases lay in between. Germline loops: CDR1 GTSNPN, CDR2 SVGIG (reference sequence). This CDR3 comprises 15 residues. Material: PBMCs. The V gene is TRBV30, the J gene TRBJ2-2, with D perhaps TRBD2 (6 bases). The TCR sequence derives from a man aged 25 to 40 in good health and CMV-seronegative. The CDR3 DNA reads TGTGCCTGGGCTAGGCCTAGCGAGAACACCGGGGAGCTGTTTTTT. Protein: CAWARPSENTGELFF. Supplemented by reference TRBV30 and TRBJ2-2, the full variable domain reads SQTIHQWPATLVQPVGSPLSLECTVEGTSNPNLYWYRQAAGRGLQLLFYSVGIGQISSEVPQNLSASRPQDRQFILSSKKLLLSDSGFYLCAWARPSENTGELFFGEGSRLTVL.